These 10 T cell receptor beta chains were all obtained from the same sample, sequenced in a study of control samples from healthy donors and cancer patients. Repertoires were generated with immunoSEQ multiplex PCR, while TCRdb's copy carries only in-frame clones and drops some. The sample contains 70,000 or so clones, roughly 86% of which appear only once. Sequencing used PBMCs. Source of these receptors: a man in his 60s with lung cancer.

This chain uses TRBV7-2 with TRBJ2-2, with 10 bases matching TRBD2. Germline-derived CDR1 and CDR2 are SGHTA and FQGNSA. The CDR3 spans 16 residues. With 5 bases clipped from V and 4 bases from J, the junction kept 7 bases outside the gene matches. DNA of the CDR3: TGTGCCAGCAGCCCGCGACTAGCGGGCCTCACCGGGGAGCTGTTTTTT. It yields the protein CASSPRLAGLTGELFF.

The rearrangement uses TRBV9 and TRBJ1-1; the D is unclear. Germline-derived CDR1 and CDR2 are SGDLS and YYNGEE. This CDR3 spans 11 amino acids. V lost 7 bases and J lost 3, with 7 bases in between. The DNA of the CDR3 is TGTGCCAGCGGAGGAGACACTGAAGCTTTCTTT. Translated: CASGGDTEAFF.

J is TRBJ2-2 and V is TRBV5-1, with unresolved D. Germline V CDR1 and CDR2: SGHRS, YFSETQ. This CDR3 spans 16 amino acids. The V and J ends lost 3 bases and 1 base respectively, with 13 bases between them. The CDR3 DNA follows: TGCGCCAGCAGCTCGGTGTTAGGGCTGAACACCGGGGAGCTGTTTTTT. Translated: CASSSVLGLNTGELFF.

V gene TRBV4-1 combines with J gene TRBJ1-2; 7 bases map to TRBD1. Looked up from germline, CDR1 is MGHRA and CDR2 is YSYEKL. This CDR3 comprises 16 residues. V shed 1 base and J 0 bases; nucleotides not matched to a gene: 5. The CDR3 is CASSQGGTAANYGYTF. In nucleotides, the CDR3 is TGCGCCAGCAGCCAAGGAGGGACAGCAGCTAACTATGGCTACACCTTC.

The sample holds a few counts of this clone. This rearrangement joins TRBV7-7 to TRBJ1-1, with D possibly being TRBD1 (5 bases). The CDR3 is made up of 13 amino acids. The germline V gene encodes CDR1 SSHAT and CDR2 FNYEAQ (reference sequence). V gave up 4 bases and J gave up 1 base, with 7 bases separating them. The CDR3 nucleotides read TGTGCCAGCAGCTCCGGGACGAACACTGAAGCTTTCTTT. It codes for CASSSGTNTEAFF.

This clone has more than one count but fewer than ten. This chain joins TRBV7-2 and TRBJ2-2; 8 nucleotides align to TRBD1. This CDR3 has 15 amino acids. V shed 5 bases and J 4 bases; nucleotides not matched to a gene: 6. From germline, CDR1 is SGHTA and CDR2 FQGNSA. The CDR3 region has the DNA TGTGCCAGCAGCAAAGGACAGGGTAGCACCGGGGAGCTGTTTTTT. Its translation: CASSKGQGSTGELFF.

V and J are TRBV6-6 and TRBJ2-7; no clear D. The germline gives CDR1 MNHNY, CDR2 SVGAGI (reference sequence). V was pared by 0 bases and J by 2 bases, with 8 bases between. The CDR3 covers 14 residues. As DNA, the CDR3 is TGTGCCAGCAGTTACTCGAGAGGAGCCTACGAGCAGTACTTC. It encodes CASSYSRGAYEQYF.

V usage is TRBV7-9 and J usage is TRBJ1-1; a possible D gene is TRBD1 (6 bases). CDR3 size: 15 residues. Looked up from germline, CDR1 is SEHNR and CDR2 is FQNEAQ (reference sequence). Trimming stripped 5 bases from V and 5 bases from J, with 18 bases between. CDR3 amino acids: CASSQRGGSGTEAFF. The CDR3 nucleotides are TGTGCCAGCAGCCAACGAGGGGGATCGGGGACTGAAGCTTTCTTT. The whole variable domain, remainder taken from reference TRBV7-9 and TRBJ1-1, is DTGVSQNPRHKITKRGQNVTFRCDPISEHNRLYWYRQTLGQGPEFLTYFQNEAQLEKSRLLSDRFSAERPKGSFSTLEIQRTEQGDSAMYLCASSQRGGSGTEAFFGQGTRLTVV.

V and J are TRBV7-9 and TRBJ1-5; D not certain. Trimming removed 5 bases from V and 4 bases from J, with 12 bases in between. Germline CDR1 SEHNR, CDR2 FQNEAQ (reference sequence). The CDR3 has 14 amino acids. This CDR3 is CASSHGLGNQPQHF. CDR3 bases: TGTGCCAGCAGCCACGGCTTGGGGAATCAGCCCCAGCATTTT.

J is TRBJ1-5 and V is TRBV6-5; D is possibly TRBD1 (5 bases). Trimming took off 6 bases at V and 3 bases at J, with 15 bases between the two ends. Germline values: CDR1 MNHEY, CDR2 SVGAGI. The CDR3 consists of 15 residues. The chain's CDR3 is CASRQTAGSNQPQHF. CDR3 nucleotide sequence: TGTGCCAGCAGACAAACCGCAGGGTCCAATCAGCCCCAGCATTTT.